These 11 T cell receptor beta chains originate from one sample sequenced in a study of cytomegalovirus exposure and HLA in healthy donors. The primer mix had 60 Vbeta and 13 Jbeta primers. Produced via immunoSEQ multiplex PCR; TCRdb's table is partial and in-frame only. The sample records fewer than 250,000 clones, 70% to 80% being singletons. The sample taken for sequencing was PBMCs. Receptors originate from a woman aged 25 to 39 in good health and CMV-seropositive.

The rearrangement links TRBV19 to TRBJ2-1; 7 bases are a match to TRBD2. Germline V CDR1 and CDR2: LNHDA, SQIVND (reference sequence). This CDR3 is built from 15 residues. The V segment lost 8 bases and the J segment 7 bases; nucleotides outside the gene matches: 14. The CDR3 DNA reads as TGTGCCAGTGGACCTGTGGGCGGGAGATGGAATGAGCAGTTCTTC. It specifies CASGPVGGRWNEQFF.

This chain joins TRBV21-1 and TRBJ1-5; TRBD1 reflects the table's D call only, with no check against the DNA. TRBV21-1 is given as a pseudogene. The CDR3 sequence is 15 residues long. CDR3 loop: CASSKGEVAGGPQHF. The CDR3 DNA sequence: TGTGCCAGCAGCAAAGGGGAGGTAGCAGGGGGGCCCCAGCATTTT.

This chain joins TRBV4-2 and TRBJ2-3, with a weak D call TRBD2 (6 bases). The length of the CDR3 is 13 residues. Germline V gene lookup returns CDR1 LGHNA and CDR2 YNFKEQ. V lost 2 bases, J lost 8 bases, and 11 bases lay in between. In DNA, the CDR3 is TGTGCCAGCAGCCAAACAATAGCGGCTACGCAGTATTTT. Encoded protein: CASSQTIAATQYF.

V gene TRBV28 combines with J gene TRBJ2-5; 7 bases agree with TRBD1. The CDR3 extends over 15 amino acids. Germline CDR1 and CDR2: MDHEN and SYDVKM. V lost 6 bases to trimming and J lost 2 bases; unmatched junction nucleotides: 9. In DNA, the CDR3 is TGTGCCAGCAGCCCCGGACAGGCCGAACAAGAGACCCAGTACTTC. Residues: CASSPGQAEQETQYF.

The genes are TRBV12-5 and TRBJ2-5; D not certain. V was clipped by 9 bases and J by 0 bases, with 8 bases between them. Germline assignment: CDR1 LGHNT and CDR2 FRNRAP. There are 12 residues in the CDR3. CDR3: CASWQDQETQYF. CDR3 DNA: TGTGCTAGCTGGCAGGACCAAGAGACCCAGTACTTC.

The gene calls are TRBV27 and TRBJ2-5; 8 bases agree with TRBD2. Germline V CDR1 and CDR2: MNHEY, SMNVEV (reference sequence). Losses at the gene ends were 2 bases for V and 5 bases for J; bases not matched to a gene: 7. The CDR3 spans 15 residues. CDR3 sequence: CASSLMFSGAETQYF. The CDR3 coding sequence is TGTGCCAGCAGTTTAATGTTTAGCGGGGCGGAGACCCAGTACTTC.

The chain combines TRBV12-5 with TRBJ2-2; 10 nucleotides agree with TRBD2. The CDR3 is 17 amino acids. Per germline, CDR1 LGHNT and CDR2 FRNRAP. With V trimmed by 1 base and J by 3 bases, 5 bases remained unmatched. As DNA, the CDR3 is TGTGCTAGTGGTTTGGCCGCAGCGGGAGGGGACACCGGGGAGCTGTTTTTT. This translates into CASGLAAAGGDTGELFF.

The rearrangement links TRBV7-8 to TRBJ1-5, with D perhaps TRBD1 (6 bases). Trimming took off 5 bases at V and 0 bases at J, with 14 bases between the two ends. This CDR3 region has 16 residues. Looked up from germline, CDR1 is SGHVS and CDR2 is FQNEAQ. The CDR3 is CASSLGTGISNQPQHF. CDR3 DNA sequence: TGTGCCAGCAGCCTAGGAACAGGGATTAGCAATCAGCCCCAGCATTTT.

The rearrangement links TRBV5-1 to TRBJ2-1; 7 positions match TRBD2. Germline lookup yields CDR1 SGHRS and CDR2 YFSETQ. The length of the CDR3 is 14 residues. Trimming cost V 4 bases and J 3 bases; bases outside gene matches: 4. The CDR3 nucleotides read TGCGCCAGCAGCAGGGAGGGAAGCTACAATGAGCAGTTCTTC. Translating gives CASSREGSYNEQFF.

This clone came up a few times. The CDR3 region has the DNA TGTGCCAGCAGTAAACAGGGCCCCTCACCCCTCCACTTT. Its translation is CASSKQGPSPLHF. The V and J genes are TRBV6-1 and TRBJ1-6, with a weak D call TRBD1 (6 bases). CDR1 is MNHNS, CDR2 SASEGT, per germline. The CDR3 covers 13 residues. Trimming shortened V by 5 bases and J by 10 bases, and 12 bases separated the two germline ends.

The CDR3 coding sequence is TGTGCTAGTGGCAACACCGCTCGCACAGATACGCAGTATTTT. The encoded protein is CASGNTARTDTQYF. The chain recombines TRBV12-5 with TRBJ2-3; no firm D call. In germline, CDR1 is LGHNT, CDR2 FRNRAP. V was shortened by 6 bases and J by 1 base, with 11 bases between the two germline ends. CDR3 size: 14 residues.